This T cell receptor beta chain derives from a study of blood T cells in healthy people across ages. For this clonotype: Its antigen is still unknown.

Study-level findings and limits: Versus aged donors, long-lived donors had higher diversity and more naive CD4+ cells. Diversity of TCR beta correlated strongly with naive T cell percentage.

This CDR3 has 20 amino acids. The germline CDR1 and CDR2 sequences are KGHDR and SFDVKD. V was pared by 2 bases and J by 4 bases, with 19 bases of the junction left unmatched. Donation came from healthy Caucasian individuals in Russia who were aged 6 to 90. Using a J-beta primer mix together with a sample-barcoded 5' primer, a second PCR was run for roughly 6 to 12 cycles. MiXCR, applied by TCRdb to the 5' RACE reads, yields one record per CDR3 protein. The table has about 1.8 million distinct CDR3 sequences, around half seen once. The chain recombines TRBV24-1 with TRBJ2-1; TRBD2 matches at 7 bases. The sample taken for sequencing was blood. This receptor was obtained from a woman in her thirties or forties in good health. The chain's CDR3 is CATSDYDRQGGPARYNEQFF. The CDR3 nucleotides read TGTGCCACCAGTGATTATGATAGGCAGGGAGGGCCTGCGAGATACAATGAGCAGTTCTTC.